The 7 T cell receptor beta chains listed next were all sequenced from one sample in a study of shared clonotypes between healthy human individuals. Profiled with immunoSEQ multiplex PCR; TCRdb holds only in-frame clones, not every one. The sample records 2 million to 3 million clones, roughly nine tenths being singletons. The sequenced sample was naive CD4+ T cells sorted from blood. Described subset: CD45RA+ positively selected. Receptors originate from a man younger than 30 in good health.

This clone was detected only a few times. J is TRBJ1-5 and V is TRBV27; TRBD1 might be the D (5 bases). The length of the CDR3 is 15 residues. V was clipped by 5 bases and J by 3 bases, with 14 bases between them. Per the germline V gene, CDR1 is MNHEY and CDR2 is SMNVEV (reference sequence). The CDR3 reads CASSPKTGDNQPQHF. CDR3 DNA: TGTGCCAGCAGTCCGAAGACGGGGGACAATCAGCCCCAGCATTTT.

CDR3 residues: CASSLGGASGNTIYF. The CDR3 DNA reads TGTGCCAGTAGCTTAGGGGGGGCCTCTGGAAACACCATATATTTT. This sequence joins TRBV19 and TRBJ1-3; tentatively, D is TRBD1 (6 bases). Looked up from germline, CDR1 is LNHDA and CDR2 is SQIVND (reference sequence). V was pared by 6 bases and J by 0 bases, with 12 bases between. The CDR3 runs 15 residues.

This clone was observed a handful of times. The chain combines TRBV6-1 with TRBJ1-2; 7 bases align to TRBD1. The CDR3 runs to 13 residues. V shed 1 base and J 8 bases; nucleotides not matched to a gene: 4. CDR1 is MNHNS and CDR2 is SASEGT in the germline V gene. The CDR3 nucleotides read TGTGCCAGCAGTGAAGTGGACAGGCGCGGCTACACCTTC. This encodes CASSEVDRRGYTF.

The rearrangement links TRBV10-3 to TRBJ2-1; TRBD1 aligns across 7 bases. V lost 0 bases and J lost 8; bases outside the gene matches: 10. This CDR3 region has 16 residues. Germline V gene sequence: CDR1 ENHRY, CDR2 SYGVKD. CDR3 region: CAISESGQARGDEQFF. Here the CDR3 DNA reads TGTGCCATCAGTGAGTCCGGACAGGCCAGGGGTGATGAGCAGTTCTTC.

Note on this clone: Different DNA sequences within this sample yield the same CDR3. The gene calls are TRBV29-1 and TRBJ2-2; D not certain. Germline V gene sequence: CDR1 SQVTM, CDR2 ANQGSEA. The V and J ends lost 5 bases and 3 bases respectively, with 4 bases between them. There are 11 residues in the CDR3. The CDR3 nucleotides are TGCAGCGTTTCAGACACCGGGGAGCTGTTTTTT. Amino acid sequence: CSVSDTGELFF.

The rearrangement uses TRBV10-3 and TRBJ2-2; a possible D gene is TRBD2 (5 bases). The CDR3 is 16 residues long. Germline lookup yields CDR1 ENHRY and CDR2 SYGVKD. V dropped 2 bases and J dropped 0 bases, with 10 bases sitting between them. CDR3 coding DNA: TGTGCCATCAGTGAGAGGACTGTCGCGAACACCGGGGAGCTGTTTTTT. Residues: CAISERTVANTGELFF.

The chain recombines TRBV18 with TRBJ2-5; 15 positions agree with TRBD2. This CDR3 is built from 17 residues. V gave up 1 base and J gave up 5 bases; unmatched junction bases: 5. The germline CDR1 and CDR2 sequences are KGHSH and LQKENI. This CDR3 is CASSPRTSGGAVETQYF. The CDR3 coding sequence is TGTGCCAGCTCACCACGGACTAGCGGGGGGGCGGTGGAGACCCAGTACTTC.